The 30 T cell receptor beta chains listed next were all sequenced from one sample in a study of CD8+ T cells in alopecia areata. Reverse transcribed after extraction, RNA yielded cDNA as the sequencing template. TCRdb's copy holds only in-frame clones and misses some; the assay was immunoSEQ multiplex PCR. Of under 150,000 clones listed, approximately 60% are singletons. Material: CD8+ T cells sorted from blood. These receptors were taken from a human donor in good health.

A single count supports this clone. The rearrangement joins TRBV14 to TRBJ2-1, with D unclear. The germline V gene has CDR1 SGHDN and CDR2 FVKESK. This CDR3 is 16 amino acids long. With 0 bases removed from V and 2 bases from J, the gap between germline ends came to 11 bases. CDR3 amino acids: CASSQELAPTYNEQFF. The CDR3, as DNA: TGTGCCAGCAGCCAAGAGTTGGCGCCTACCTACAATGAGCAGTTCTTC. Filled out from reference TRBV14 and TRBJ2-1, the complete variable domain reads EAGVTQFPSHSVIEKGQTVTLRCDPISGHDNLYWYRRVMGKEIKFLLHFVKESKQDESGMPNNRFLAERTGGTYSTLKVQPAELEDSGVYFCASSQELAPTYNEQFFGPGTRLTVL.

This sequence joins TRBV2 and TRBJ2-5, with 8 bases aligning to TRBD1. This CDR3 is built from 15 residues. V lost 1 base, J lost 4 bases, and 5 bases stayed unmatched. Germline lookup yields CDR1 SNHLY and CDR2 FYNNEI. This CDR3 is CASSEETGAGETQYF. CDR3 DNA sequence: TGTGCCAGCAGTGAAGAGACAGGGGCGGGAGAGACCCAGTACTTC.

The chain links TRBV27 to TRBJ2-1; D remains unclear. Deletions cut 5 bases from V and 2 bases from J, with 25 bases between. Germline V gene sequence: CDR1 MNHEY, CDR2 SMNVEV (reference sequence). The CDR3 is 19 residues long. In nucleotides, the CDR3 is TGTGCCAGCAGTCGGTCCGGGTTAGCCCCCGTCTTAACCTACAATGAGCAGTTCTTC. Protein product: CASSRSGLAPVLTYNEQFF.

This chain uses TRBV25-1 with TRBJ2-7; the D gene could be TRBD1 or TRBD2 (5 bases each). The CDR3 covers 12 residues. Trimming took 8 bases from V and 2 from J, leaving 10 bases between them. Looked up from germline, CDR1 is MGHDK and CDR2 is SYGVNS. CDR3 sequence: CASRDPAYEQYF. CDR3 DNA: TGTGCCAGCCGGGACCCTGCCTACGAGCAGTACTTC.

The chain has TRBV30 and TRBJ1-2, with D perhaps TRBD1 (5 bases). Germline values: CDR1 GTSNPN, CDR2 SVGIG (reference sequence). The length of the CDR3 is 13 residues. V was pared by 6 bases and J by 4 bases, with 15 bases between. The CDR3 DNA sequence: TGTGCCTGCGAGGGATCGGGGGGCTATGGCTACACCTTC. It is translated as CACEGSGGYGYTF.

This chain connects TRBV28 to TRBJ2-6; D is undetermined. V was clipped by 6 bases and J by 0 bases, with 9 bases between them. Germline assignment: CDR1 MDHEN and CDR2 SYDVKM. The CDR3 loop spans 15 amino acids. As DNA, the CDR3 is TGTGCCAGCAGACCGGTAGACTCTGGGGCCAACGTCCTGACTTTC. Amino acid sequence: CASRPVDSGANVLTF.

Of note for this clone: Other nucleotide sequences in the sample specify the same CDR3. The V and J genes are TRBV29-1 and TRBJ2-7; D gene uncertain. The CDR3 spans 12 residues. V shed 1 base and J shed 3 bases, with 7 bases lying between them. Germline assignment: CDR1 SQVTM and CDR2 ANQGSEA. CDR3 amino acids: CSVEGSGYEQYF. The CDR3 DNA reads as TGCAGCGTTGAAGGGTCCGGCTACGAGCAGTACTTC.

This chain connects TRBV29-1 to TRBJ2-3; 7 bases are shared with TRBD1. The V gene's germline CDR1 is SQVTM and CDR2 ANQGSEA. The V segment lost 3 bases and the J segment 2 bases; nucleotides outside the gene matches: 8. There are 15 residues in the CDR3. The CDR3 DNA reads as TGCAGCGTTGACGCGACAGGGTTCCCCACAGATACGCAGTATTTT. The encoded protein is CSVDATGFPTDTQYF.

The chain carries TRBV11-2 and TRBJ1-2, with 7 positions matching TRBD1. The V and J ends lost 0 bases and 6 bases, in that order; junction bases with no gene match: 7. CDR1 is SGHAT and CDR2 is FQNNGV in the germline V gene. The CDR3 consists of 15 residues. CDR3 DNA: TGTGCCAGCAGCTTAGACCCCCAGGGGGGTAATGGCTACACCTTC. Amino acids: CASSLDPQGGNGYTF.

The CDR3 DNA sequence: TGCAGCGTGGAGACAGAGTGGGGCTACACCTTC. It encodes CSVETEWGYTF. The rearrangement uses TRBV29-1 and TRBJ1-2; D possibly corresponds to TRBD1 (5 bases). The CDR3 has 11 residues. V lost 6 bases and J lost 8, with 13 bases in between. Germline CDR1 and CDR2: SQVTM and ANQGSEA. The whole variable domain, filled in from reference TRBV29-1 and TRBJ1-2, reads SAVISQKPSRDICQRGTSLTIQCQVDSQVTMMFWYRQQPGQSLTLIATANQGSEATYESGFVIDKFPISRPNLTFSTLTVSNMSPEDSSIYLCSVETEWGYTFGSGTRLTVV.

The chain is built from TRBV4-1 and TRBJ2-7, with 12 bases lining up with TRBD2. J gave up 2 bases and V 1 base, and 3 bases lay outside the gene matches. Looked up from germline, CDR1 is MGHRA and CDR2 is YSYEKL. The CDR3 sequence is 16 residues long. The CDR3 DNA sequence: TGCGCCAGCAGCCAAGCCCTAGCGGGAGGGGCCTACGAGCAGTACTTC. Translated, it gives CASSQALAGGAYEQYF.

V gene TRBV9 combines with J gene TRBJ1-1; D gene uncertain. V gave up 4 bases and J gave up 3 bases, with 4 bases separating them. The CDR3 consists of 11 residues. CDR1 and CDR2 from the germline V gene are SGDLS and YYNGEE. The CDR3 nucleotides are TGTGCCAGCAGCCCACACACTGAAGCTTTCTTT. It is translated as CASSPHTEAFF.

This clone appeared a single time. This chain uses TRBV29-1 with TRBJ1-1; D is unclear. The germline CDR1 and CDR2 sequences are SQVTM and ANQGSEA. V lost 2 bases and J 0 bases, leaving 10 bases between the germline ends. This CDR3 contains 14 residues. CDR3 nucleotide sequence: TGCAGCGTTGAATTAACTGGAGTGAACACTGAAGCTTTCTTT. Amino acids: CSVELTGVNTEAFF.

Concerning this clone: Other DNA sequences in the sample encode the same CDR3. The chain uses TRBV29-1 and TRBJ2-7, with 11 bases identical to TRBD2. The CDR3 is made up of 13 amino acids. The V gene end was trimmed by 6 bases and the J gene end by 1 base; junction bases not matched to a gene: 2. Germline V gives CDR1 SQVTM, CDR2 ANQGSEA. The DNA for the CDR3 is TGCAGCGTGACTAGCGGGGCATCCTACGAGCAGTACTTC. It specifies CSVTSGASYEQYF.

This clone has a handful of counts. The chain combines TRBV28 with TRBJ2-7, with D hard to call. The CDR3 has 12 amino acids. Per germline, CDR1 MDHEN and CDR2 SYDVKM. The V and J ends lost 6 bases and 3 bases respectively, with 9 bases between them. The CDR3 bases are TGTGCCAGCAGGCCGACTGGCTACGAGCAGTACTTC. As protein: CASRPTGYEQYF.

This rearrangement joins TRBV27 to TRBJ1-1; no reliable D call. CDR1 and CDR2 (germline): MNHEY, SMNVEV (reference sequence). Trimming stripped 3 bases from V and 2 bases from J, with 10 bases between. This CDR3 has 14 amino acids. CDR3 sequence: CASSFNGGNTEAFF. The CDR3 nucleotides read TGTGCCAGCAGTTTTAATGGAGGAAACACTGAAGCTTTCTTT.

The rearrangement joins TRBV7-9 to TRBJ2-1; D uncertain. Trimming stripped 3 bases from V and 8 bases from J, with 2 bases between. CDR3 length: 10 residues. In germline, CDR1 is SEHNR, CDR2 FQNEAQ (reference sequence). CDR3 nucleotide sequence: TGTGCCAGCAGCTTTGATGAGCAGTTCTTC. Protein: CASSFDEQFF.

The gene calls are TRBV4-1 and TRBJ1-3, with no clear D. The germline V and J ends were trimmed by 0 bases and 4 bases, with 13 bases remaining between them. CDR1 is MGHRA and CDR2 is YSYEKL in the germline V gene. CDR3 length: 16 amino acids. The DNA for the CDR3 is TGCGCCAGCAGCCAAGATTTCGCGGGGTTCGGAAACACCATATATTTT. As protein: CASSQDFAGFGNTIYF.

The chain recombines TRBV4-1 with TRBJ1-1, with 7 bases lining up with TRBD1. V lost 8 bases and J lost 4; bases outside the gene matches: 10. The germline V gene encodes CDR1 MGHRA and CDR2 YSYEKL. CDR3 length: 14 residues. The CDR3 loop is CASGSTQGITEAFF. The DNA for the CDR3 is TGCGCCAGCGGATCGACACAGGGGATCACTGAAGCTTTCTTT.

The rearrangement links TRBV29-1 to TRBJ2-7, with a tentative D call TRBD1 (5 bases). The CDR3 consists of 12 residues. Germline V gene lookup returns CDR1 SQVTM and CDR2 ANQGSEA. V shed 6 bases and J shed 3 bases, with 12 bases lying between them. Here the CDR3 reads CSVLVGLYEQYF. CDR3 in DNA: TGCAGCGTCCTCGTGGGGCTCTACGAGCAGTACTTC.

V is TRBV29-1 and J is TRBJ2-7, with D maybe TRBD2 (7 bases). The CDR3 totals 14 residues. V lost 5 bases to trimming and J lost 0 bases, with 14 bases between them. The germline V gene encodes CDR1 SQVTM and CDR2 ANQGSEA. The chain's CDR3 is CSVQGGGSSYEQYF. The CDR3 coding sequence is TGCAGCGTTCAAGGGGGAGGGAGCTCCTACGAGCAGTACTTC.

V is TRBV5-1 and J is TRBJ1-2; a possible D gene is TRBD1 (6 bases). Trimming took 3 bases from V and 4 from J, leaving 10 bases between them. The germline CDR1 and CDR2 sequences are SGHRS and YFSETQ. This CDR3 spans 13 amino acids. CDR3 region: CASSSTGSYGYTF. Written as DNA, the CDR3 is TGCGCCAGCAGCTCGACAGGTTCCTATGGCTACACCTTC.

The rearrangement joins TRBV11-2 to TRBJ1-1, with 8 bases identical to TRBD1. Germline values: CDR1 SGHAT, CDR2 FQNNGV. V was pared by 2 bases and J by 6 bases, with 5 bases of the junction left unmatched. The CDR3 has 14 amino acids. The CDR3 sequence is CASSLHPTGAEAFF. CDR3 coding DNA: TGTGCCAGCAGCTTACACCCGACAGGGGCTGAAGCTTTCTTT.

This clone has only one observation. The CDR3 DNA sequence: TGTGCCAGCAGCGGCCTCAGGGGGGCAACTGAAGCTTTCTTT. It codes for CASSGLRGATEAFF. The V and J genes are TRBV27 and TRBJ1-1; 7 bases match TRBD1. CDR1 is MNHEY and CDR2 is SMNVEV in the germline V gene (reference sequence). The CDR3 has 14 residues. After removal of 6 bases from V and 5 bases from J, the junction contained 9 bases not matched to a gene.

A single count supports this clone. The rearrangement links TRBV27 to TRBJ2-1; D might be TRBD1 or TRBD2, each matching 5 bases. Germline V gene sequence: CDR1 MNHEY, CDR2 SMNVEV (reference sequence). The length of the CDR3 is 14 residues. V lost 2 bases, J lost 12 bases, and 17 bases lay in between. CDR3 sequence reads: CASSLSGHPLVQFF. CDR3 nucleotide sequence: TGTGCCAGCAGTTTAAGCGGACACCCTTTGGTGCAGTTCTTC.

This chain connects TRBV15 to TRBJ2-7; D possibly corresponds to TRBD2 (6 bases). Trimming left V 6 bases short and J 1 base short, with 10 bases between. The CDR3 has 13 amino acids. From germline, CDR1 is LNHNV and CDR2 YYDKDF (reference sequence). Written as DNA, the CDR3 is TGTGCCACCAGTCCGGACTATTCCTACGAGCAGTACTTC. It codes for CATSPDYSYEQYF.

V gene TRBV28 combines with J gene TRBJ2-7, with a tentative D call TRBD2 (6 bases). Trimming took off 3 bases at V and 2 bases at J, with 11 bases between the two ends. The germline gives CDR1 MDHEN, CDR2 SYDVKM. CDR3 size: 14 residues. CDR3 loop: CASSLGTYTYEQYF. The CDR3, as DNA: TGTGCCAGCAGTTTGGGGACTTATACCTACGAGCAGTACTTC.

This clone was seen just once. The genes are TRBV27 and TRBJ1-4; D may be TRBD1 (5 bases). Germline V gene lookup returns CDR1 MNHEY and CDR2 SMNVEV (reference sequence). The CDR3 consists of 14 residues. Trimming shortened V by 0 bases and J by 6 bases, and 8 bases separated the two germline ends. The CDR3 DNA is TGTGCCAGCAGTTTATCCGCAGGGTATGAAAAACTGTTTTTT. This translates into CASSLSAGYEKLFF.

This clone was counted a single time. V and J are TRBV30 and TRBJ2-7; a weak D match, TRBD2 (6 bases). Trimming removed 0 bases from V and 2 bases from J, with 17 bases in between. This CDR3 region has 16 residues. Germline V gene data show CDR1 as GTSNPN and CDR2 as SVGIG (reference sequence). CDR3 amino acids: CAWSVRNGSLTYEQYF. The CDR3 nucleotides read TGTGCCTGGAGTGTTAGGAACGGGAGTTTAACCTACGAGCAGTACTTC.

The V and J genes are TRBV4-1 and TRBJ2-5; tentative D call: TRBD1 (5 bases). V was clipped by 0 bases and J by 3 bases, with 14 bases between them. The germline gives CDR1 MGHRA, CDR2 YSYEKL. The CDR3 extends over 16 amino acids. CDR3 sequence reads: CASSQDVPGPEETQYF. The CDR3 region has the DNA TGCGCCAGCAGCCAAGATGTACCAGGGCCGGAAGAGACCCAGTACTTC.